This is a list of T cell receptor beta chains from one sample in a study of blood T cell repertoires in COVID-19. Produced via immunoSEQ multiplex PCR; TCRdb's table is partial and in-frame only. The sample records about 170,000 clones, around four fifths being singletons. The sequencing sample was made of peripheral blood. The source is a woman in her 70s who had recovered from COVID-19. The CDR3 runs from the conserved cysteine through the conserved F or W. A D gene is named only where the DNA matches it firmly. The size field is filled for only some rows; it gives once, few, many or a size class.

V: TRBV5-4; D: TRBD1; size: many; J: TRBJ1-6; DNA: TGTGCCAGCAGCTTGGGCCCGGACAGGGGGGCCCTCAATTCACCCCTCCACTTT; CDR3: CASSLGPDRGALNSPLHF
V: TRBV28; D: -; size: -; J: TRBJ1-4; DNA: TGTGCCAGCACCCCCGGGGGGGGTGGGGGTGAAAAACTGTTTTTT; CDR3: CASTPGGGGGEKLFF
V: TRBV6-2/TRBV6-3; D: TRBD1; size: -; J: TRBJ2-3; DNA: TGTGCCAGCAGCACACGGACAGGGGTGACAGATACGCAGTATTTT; CDR3: CASSTRTGVTDTQYF
V: TRBV6-5; D: -; size: -; J: TRBJ2-4; DNA: TGTGCCAGCAGCCCCACCCGCCGGGGAGCCAACATTCAGTACTTC; CDR3: CASSPTRRGANIQYF
V: TRBV9; D: -; size: few; J: TRBJ1-1; DNA: TGTGCCAGCAGCCTCCAAGGACAGACTGAAGCTTTCTTT; CDR3: CASSLQGQTEAFF
V: TRBV5-4; D: -; size: -; J: TRBJ2-2; DNA: TGTGCCAGCAGCTTGGTAGGAATCGGTCGGGGCACCGGGGAGCTGTTTTTT; CDR3: CASSLVGIGRGTGELFF
V: TRBV18; D: TRBD1; size: -; J: TRBJ2-3; DNA: TGTGCCAGCTGGGGCCCGGGAACAGGGGCAGATACGCAGTATTTT; CDR3: CASWGPGTGADTQYF
V: TRBV18; D: TRBD1; size: -; J: TRBJ1-1; DNA: TGTGCCAGCTCGCGGACAGGGGGCTTGAACACTGAAGCTTTCTTT; CDR3: CASSRTGGLNTEAFF
V: TRBV20-1; D: -; size: -; J: TRBJ1-2; DNA: TGCTCCCTGGGCCATAGCTATGGCTACACCTTC; CDR3: CSLGHSYGYTF
V: TRBV7-2; D: -; size: -; J: TRBJ1-2; DNA: TGTGCCAGCACCCAACGCCGCGGATACTATGGCTACACCTTC; CDR3: CASTQRRGYYGYTF
V: TRBV5-4; D: TRBD2; size: -; J: TRBJ2-1; DNA: TGTGCCAGCGGGGGGGTAGCGGGAGGGCCCCAGAGCTCCTACAATGAGCAGTTCTTC; CDR3: CASGGVAGGPQSSYNEQFF
V: TRBV7-9; D: -; size: -; J: TRBJ2-7; DNA: TGTGCCAGCAGCTTCTCCAGGTACGAGCAGTACTTC; CDR3: CASSFSRYEQYF
V: TRBV6-5; D: -; size: -; J: TRBJ2-7; DNA: TGTGCCAGCAGTTCCACCGGCCGGGGGGCCGACGAGCAGTACTTC; CDR3: CASSSTGRGADEQYF
V: TRBV19; D: -; size: -; J: TRBJ2-7; DNA: TGTGCCAGTAGTCCCCGACTGGAACCCATCTACGAGCAGTACTTC; CDR3: CASSPRLEPIYEQYF
V: TRBV7-2; D: TRBD1; size: -; J: TRBJ2-7; DNA: TGTGCCAGCAGCTTTCAGGGGGCCTACGAGCAGTACTTC; CDR3: CASSFQGAYEQYF
V: TRBV7-6; D: TRBD2; size: -; J: TRBJ2-2; DNA: TGTGCCAGCACCCCCGGGGTAGCGGGAGAGACCGGGGAGCTGTTTTTT; CDR3: CASTPGVAGETGELFF
V: TRBV7-2; D: -; size: -; J: TRBJ2-7; DNA: TGTGCCAGCAGCTTAGTGGGGGCCTGGGGCTCCTACGAGCAGTACTTC; CDR3: CASSLVGAWGSYEQYF
V: TRBV27; D: -; size: -; J: TRBJ1-5; DNA: TGTGCCAGCAGTTTATCAGGGGGGGGGCCGGGGGCCCAGCATTTT; CDR3: CASSLSGGGPGAQHF
V: TRBV28; D: TRBD1; size: -; J: TRBJ1-2; DNA: TGTGCCAGCAGCCGAGGGACAGTCGGCTACACCTTC; CDR3: CASSRGTVGYTF
V: TRBV19; D: -; size: few; J: TRBJ1-1; DNA: TGTGCCAGTAGTAAACAGATGAACACTGAAGCTTTCTTT; CDR3: CASSKQMNTEAFF